A single sample gave rise to the 14 T cell receptor beta chains below, sequenced in a study of T cells after yellow fever vaccination. TCRdb reprocessed the 5' RACE reads with MiXCR, giving one entry per CDR3 protein. Among 230,000 or so distinct CDR3 sequences listed, approximately 3.6% were seen once. The source material was PBMCs, sampled 15 days after the yellow fever booster vaccination. The receptors stem from a young man who received the YFV17D yellow fever vaccine.

This clonotype was recorded at least ten times. The V call is TRBV4-1, the J call TRBJ1-1; no clear D. This CDR3 comprises 14 residues. The V gene lost 6 bases and the J gene lost 2 bases, with 13 bases spanning the gap. CDR1 is MGHRA and CDR2 is YSYEKL in the germline V gene. CDR3 coding DNA: TGCGCCAGCAGGTCCTGGAAGACAAACACTGAAGCTTTCTTT. Residues: CASRSWKTNTEAFF.

This rearrangement joins TRBV5-8 to TRBJ2-4; D is unresolved. The germline gives CDR1 SGHTS, CDR2 YDEGEE. There are 12 residues in the CDR3. The V end lost 5 bases, the J end lost 5 bases, and 8 bases lay between the germline ends. DNA for the CDR3: TGTGCCAGCAGAGTAGGAGAAAACATTCAGTACTTC. It yields the protein CASRVGENIQYF.

This clonotype was found many times. V usage is TRBV5-6 and J usage is TRBJ2-5; 7 positions agree with TRBD2. V dropped 1 base and J dropped 4; count of bases not matched to a gene: 7. This CDR3 contains 15 residues. Germline V lookup: CDR1 SGHDT, CDR2 YYEEEE. The CDR3 coding sequence is TGTGCCAGCAGCTTGAGGGGCGGGGGAGGAGAGACCCAGTACTTC. The encoded protein is CASSLRGGGGETQYF. Based on the CDR3 plus reference TRBV5-6 and TRBJ2-5, the full variable domain is DAGVTQSPTHLIKTRGQQVTLRCSPKSGHDTVSWYQQALGQGPQFIFQYYEEEERQRGNFPDRFSGHQFPNYSSELNVNALLLGDSALYLCASSLRGGGGETQYFGPGTRLLVL.

This clonotype showed up just a few times. This sequence joins TRBV28 and TRBJ1-2; no definite D call. This CDR3 spans 13 amino acids. V was clipped by 2 bases and J by 1 base, with 5 bases between them. Germline loops: CDR1 MDHEN, CDR2 SYDVKM. In nucleotides, the CDR3 is TGTGCCAGCAGTTTAAAGGTTAACTATGGCTACACCTTC. This codes for CASSLKVNYGYTF.

This clonotype showed up many times. This chain uses TRBV7-9 with TRBJ2-1, with D possibly being TRBD1 (5 bases). The V gene's germline CDR1 is SEHNR and CDR2 FQNEAQ (reference sequence). This CDR3 contains 14 residues. The V end was cut by 4 bases, the J end by 0 bases, with 7 bases between. In DNA, the CDR3 is TGTGCCAGCAGCTCGACAGTCTCCTACAATGAGCAGTTCTTC. As protein: CASSSTVSYNEQFF.

This clonotype was seen repeatedly, ten times or more. The chain carries TRBV12-3 or TRBV12-4 and TRBJ1-5, with D unresolved. CDR3 length: 14 amino acids. Trimming removed 3 bases from V and 0 bases from J, with 6 bases in between. Written as DNA, the CDR3 is TGTGCCAGCAGTTTTTGGGATAGCAATCAGCCCCAGCATTTT. Translation: CASSFWDSNQPQHF.

This clonotype showed up many times. The rearrangement uses TRBV7-9 and TRBJ1-2; weak D call: TRBD1 (6 bases). The CDR3 has 15 residues. Trimming left V 3 bases short and J 3 bases short, with 14 bases between. Germline V gene lookup returns CDR1 SEHNR and CDR2 FQNEAQ (reference sequence). CDR3 in amino acids: CASSFASGGHYGYTF. The CDR3 DNA is TGTGCCAGCAGCTTCGCCTCGGGGGGCCACTATGGCTACACCTTC.

This clonotype occurred many times. J is TRBJ2-5 and V is TRBV18, with a possible D match to TRBD1 (6 bases). From germline, CDR1 is KGHSH and CDR2 LQKENI. V shed 8 bases and J shed 4 bases, with 17 bases lying between them. CDR3 length equals 14 residues. CDR3 loop: CASHTGQLGETQYF. In nucleotides, the CDR3 is TGTGCCAGCCACACCGGACAGTTGGGAGAGACCCAGTACTTC. Drawing the rest from reference TRBV18 and TRBJ2-5, the complete variable domain is NAGVMQNPRHLVRRRGQEARLRCSPMKGHSHVYWYRQLPEEGLKFMVYLQKENIIDESGMPKERFSAEFPKEGPSILRIQQVVRGDSAAYFCASHTGQLGETQYFGPGTRLLVL.

Ten or more counts support this clonotype. V gene TRBV4-3 combines with J gene TRBJ2-2, with unresolved D. V shed 1 base and J shed 4 bases, with 10 bases lying between them. CDR3 size: 15 residues. The germline CDR1 and CDR2 sequences are LGHNA and YSLEER. CDR3 sequence: CASSQAEVTTGELFF. Here the CDR3 DNA reads TGCGCCAGCAGCCAAGCTGAAGTTACCACCGGGGAGCTGTTTTTT.

This clonotype was observed many times. The chain links TRBV5-1 to TRBJ2-3, with TRBD2 matching 8 bases. With 0 bases clipped from V and 5 bases from J, the junction kept 5 bases outside the gene matches. Germline V gives CDR1 SGHRS, CDR2 YFSETQ. CDR3 length: 15 residues. This CDR3 is CASSLGQRGKDTQYF. In nucleotides, the CDR3 is TGCGCCAGCAGCTTGGGGCAGCGGGGGAAAGATACGCAGTATTTT. The whole variable domain, filled in from reference TRBV5-1 and TRBJ2-3, reads KAGVTQTPRYLIKTRGQQVTLSCSPISGHRSVSWYQQTPGQGLQFLFEYFSETQRNKGNFPGRFSGRQFSNSRSEMNVSTLELGDSALYLCASSLGQRGKDTQYFGPGTRLTVL.

This clonotype was counted at least ten times. The chain employs TRBV20-1 and TRBJ1-1, with a possible D match to TRBD1 (5 bases). Germline CDR1 is DFQATT and CDR2 is SNEGSKA (reference sequence). The CDR3 sequence is 13 residues long. Trimming took 7 bases from V and 5 from J, leaving 17 bases between them. As DNA, the CDR3 is TGCAGTGTTCCGACAGAGGCTTGGACTGAAGCTTTCTTT. Translated: CSVPTEAWTEAFF.

This clonotype was seen at least ten times. V gene TRBV27 combines with J gene TRBJ2-4; 12 bases fit TRBD2. V shed 5 bases, J shed 0 bases, and the junction held 8 bases outside the gene matches. The CDR3 extends over 18 amino acids. The germline V gene encodes CDR1 MNHEY and CDR2 SMNVEV (reference sequence). CDR3 loop: CASSKLAGGIIAKNIQYF. The CDR3 region has the DNA TGTGCCAGCAGTAAACTAGCGGGGGGCATAATAGCCAAAAACATTCAGTACTTC.

This clonotype was picked up many times. V usage is TRBV6-5 and J usage is TRBJ1-5, with a possible D match to TRBD1 (5 bases). In germline, CDR1 is MNHEY, CDR2 SVGAGI. V dropped 0 bases and J dropped 1 base, with 7 bases sitting between them. The CDR3 contains 15 residues. As DNA, the CDR3 is TGTGCCAGCAGTTACTCCCGACAGAGCAATCAGCCCCAGCATTTT. Its protein is CASSYSRQSNQPQHF.

This clonotype appeared many times. This chain uses TRBV7-9 with TRBJ2-7; 8 positions match TRBD1. J gave up 3 bases and V 1 base, and 5 bases lay outside the gene matches. Germline V gene lookup returns CDR1 SEHNR and CDR2 FQNEAQ (reference sequence). The CDR3 length is 15 residues. CDR3 in amino acids: CASSLVAGGNYEQYV. The DNA for the CDR3 is TGTGCCAGCAGCTTAGTGGCAGGGGGCAACTACGAGCAGTACGTC.